The rows below give T cell receptor beta chains drawn from one sample of a study of T cells after yellow fever vaccination. TCRdb re-called the 5' RACE reads through MiXCR, storing one row per CDR3 protein. The table lists 170,000 or so distinct CDR3 sequences, roughly 9% of them singletons. The material sequenced was CD8+ T cells sorted from PBMCs, taken 45 days after the yellow fever booster vaccination. The receptor set was obtained from a young man who received the YFV17D yellow fever vaccine. The CDR3 runs from the conserved cysteine through the conserved F or W. D genes are given only for firm matches. The listing skips clone size in some rows; elsewhere it reads once, few, many or a size class.

v_gene	d_gene	j_gene	abundance	CDR3nt	CDR3aa
TRBV6-5	TRBD2	TRBJ2-1	NA	TGTGCCAGCAGTTACTCGGGGGGGGGACTAGCGGTCTACAATGAGCAGTTCTTC	CASSYSGGGLAVYNEQFF
TRBV10-2	NA	TRBJ2-3	few	TGCGCCACAGGGGAACGGGGGCATCGCACAGATACGCAGTATTTT	CATGERGHRTDTQYF
TRBV27	NA	TRBJ2-2	few	TGTGCCAGCAGTTTATCGATGACCGGGGAGCTGTTTTTT	CASSLSMTGELFF
TRBV19	NA	TRBJ1-3	many	TGTGCCAGTAGCGTTGGCTCTGGAAACACCATATATTTT	CASSVGSGNTIYF
TRBV5-1	TRBD2	TRBJ2-1	few	TGCGCCAGCAGCTTGGCTGGCGGGGGGGTCAATGAGCAGTTCTTC	CASSLAGGGVNEQFF
TRBV6-1	TRBD1	TRBJ1-1	NA	TGTGCCAGCAGTCCGGGACAGGGGCAGGGGACGAACACTGAAGCTTTCTTT	CASSPGQGQGTNTEAFF
TRBV6-1	NA	TRBJ2-7	many	TGTGCCAGCAGTGAATTACACTACGAGCAGTACTTC	CASSELHYEQYF
TRBV20-1	NA	TRBJ1-4	NA	TGCAGTGCTAGAATCAGGGGAGTTAATGAAAAACTGTTTTTT	CSARIRGVNEKLFF
TRBV7-9	TRBD1	TRBJ2-3	NA	TGTGCCAGCAGCCACACCCGGGACAGGAGCACAGATACGCAGTATTTT	CASSHTRDRSTDTQYF
TRBV20-1	NA	TRBJ1-1	NA	TGCAGTGCTAGGGGGCAGGTGAAGCTCCCTGAAGCTTTCTTT	CSARGQVKLPEAFF